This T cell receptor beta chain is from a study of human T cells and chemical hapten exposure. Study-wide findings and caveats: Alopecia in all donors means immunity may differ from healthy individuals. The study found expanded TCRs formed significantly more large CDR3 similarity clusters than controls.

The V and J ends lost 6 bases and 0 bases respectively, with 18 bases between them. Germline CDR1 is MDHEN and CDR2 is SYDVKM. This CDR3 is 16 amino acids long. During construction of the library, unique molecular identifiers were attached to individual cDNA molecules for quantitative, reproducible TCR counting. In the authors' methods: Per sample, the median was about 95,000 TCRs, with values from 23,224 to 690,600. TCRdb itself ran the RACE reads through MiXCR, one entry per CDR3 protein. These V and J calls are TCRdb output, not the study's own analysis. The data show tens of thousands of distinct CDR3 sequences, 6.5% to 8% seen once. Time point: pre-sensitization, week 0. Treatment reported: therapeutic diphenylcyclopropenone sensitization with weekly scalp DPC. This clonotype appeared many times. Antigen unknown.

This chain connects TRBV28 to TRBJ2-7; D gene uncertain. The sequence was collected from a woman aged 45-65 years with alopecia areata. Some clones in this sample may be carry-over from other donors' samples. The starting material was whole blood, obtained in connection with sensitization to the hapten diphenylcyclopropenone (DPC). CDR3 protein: CASSDPQLRLSYEQYF. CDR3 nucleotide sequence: TGTGCCAGCAGCGACCCTCAGCTCCGACTCTCCTACGAGCAGTACTTC.